One sample yielded the 14 T cell receptor beta chains listed below, sequenced in a study of T cell responses to AZD1222 COVID-19 vaccine. TCRdb's table, derived via immunoSEQ multiplex PCR, lists solely in-frame clones and lacks some. The repertoire holds about 49,000 clones, with 60% to 85% as singletons. The material was peripheral blood, obtained on day 0 of AZD1222 vaccination. Every receptor here comes from an adult in good health.

The gene calls are TRBV6-5 and TRBJ2-2; TRBD1 matches 7 bases. CDR3 length: 14 residues. The V and J ends lost 6 bases and 3 bases, in that order; junction bases with no gene match: 4. Germline CDR1 is MNHEY and CDR2 is SVGAGI. CDR3 nucleotides: TGTGCCAGCAGGCGAACAGGGGACACCGGGGAGCTGTTTTTT. Translation: CASRRTGDTGELFF.

The CDR3 sequence is CAWSRTSNTGELFF. The CDR3 DNA is TGTGCCTGGAGTCGGACCTCGAACACCGGGGAGCTGTTTTTT. The genes are TRBV30 and TRBJ2-2; D not resolved. This CDR3 spans 14 amino acids. The V gene's germline CDR1 is GTSNPN and CDR2 SVGIG (reference sequence). The V end lost 2 bases, the J end lost 0 bases, and 7 bases lay between the germline ends.

The chain links TRBV7-8 to TRBJ2-5; 10 bases match TRBD1. With V trimmed by 2 bases and J by 2 bases, 2 bases remained unmatched. This CDR3 is built from 15 residues. Germline assignment: CDR1 SGHVS and CDR2 FQNEAQ. DNA for the CDR3: TGTGCCAGCAGCTTACCGGGACAGGGGCAAGAGACCCAGTACTTC. It is translated as CASSLPGQGQETQYF.

The V call is TRBV6-5, the J call TRBJ1-1; no reliable D call. The germline V gene has CDR1 MNHEY and CDR2 SVGAGI. Deletions cut 7 bases from V and 2 bases from J, with 11 bases between. The CDR3 is made up of 13 amino acids. The CDR3 nucleotides read TGTGCCAGCACTACGGTTATTAACACTGAAGCTTTCTTT. This sequence encodes CASTTVINTEAFF.

The J gene is TRBJ1-2, the V gene TRBV2; D unresolved. In germline, CDR1 is SNHLY, CDR2 FYNNEI. The CDR3 is 12 amino acids. Trimming took off 4 bases at V and 4 bases at J, with 7 bases between the two ends. CDR3 nucleotides: TGTGCCAGCAGTGGGGAGGGCTATGGCTACACCTTC. Protein product: CASSGEGYGYTF.

The chain uses TRBV5-1 and TRBJ2-1, with D perhaps matching TRBD1 or TRBD2 (5 bases each). There are 14 residues in the CDR3. Germline loops: CDR1 SGHRS, CDR2 YFSETQ. Trimming shortened V by 0 bases and J by 8 bases, and 12 bases separated the two germline ends. The CDR3 here is CASSLASQGDEQFF. In nucleotides, the CDR3 is TGCGCCAGCAGCTTGGCTTCCCAGGGAGATGAGCAGTTCTTC.

V gene TRBV19 combines with J gene TRBJ1-5, with a possible D match to TRBD1 (6 bases). The V end was cut by 3 bases, the J end by 0 bases, with 27 bases between. Germline V CDR1 and CDR2: LNHDA, SQIVND (reference sequence). This CDR3 is built from 21 residues. The CDR3 is CASSIPIRLGAAGYSNQPQHF. Here the CDR3 DNA reads TGTGCCAGTAGTATTCCTATCCGGTTGGGGGCGGCGGGGTATAGCAATCAGCCCCAGCATTTT.

The J gene is TRBJ1-2, the V gene TRBV5-1; the D is unclear. CDR3 length equals 15 residues. The germline V and J ends were trimmed by 4 bases and 2 bases, with 15 bases remaining between them. CDR1 is SGHRS and CDR2 is YFSETQ in the germline V gene. As DNA, the CDR3 is TGCGCCAGCAGCCTAGATGGGAGCGGAAACTATGGCTACACCTTC. This codes for CASSLDGSGNYGYTF.

The chain uses TRBV27 and TRBJ1-5; D not resolved. Germline loops: CDR1 MNHEY, CDR2 SMNVEV (reference sequence). This CDR3 is built from 13 residues. Trimming removed 6 bases at V and 7 bases at J, with 13 bases between. For the CDR3, the DNA is TGTGCCAGCAGCGTTGCGGCGGGGCAGCCCCAGCATTTT. As protein: CASSVAAGQPQHF.

This clone was counted once. The rearrangement uses TRBV29-1 and TRBJ2-6, with D possibly being TRBD2 (6 bases). Deletions cut 6 bases from V and 0 bases from J, with 9 bases between. Germline values: CDR1 SQVTM, CDR2 ANQGSEA. CDR3 length: 14 residues. For the CDR3, the DNA is TGCAGCGTCGCGACTAGCTCTGGGGCCAACGTCCTGACTTTC. Its translation is CSVATSSGANVLTF.

The V call is TRBV30, the J call TRBJ1-1; TRBD1 matches 7 bases. This CDR3 contains 14 residues. Per the germline V gene, CDR1 is GTSNPN and CDR2 is SVGIG (reference sequence). V gave up 0 bases and J gave up 4 bases; unmatched junction bases: 5. The CDR3 coding sequence is TGTGCCTGGAGTGTTTGGGGGACAGTCACTGAAGCTTTCTTT. Protein: CAWSVWGTVTEAFF.

The CDR3 DNA reads TGTGCCAGCAGTTGGGACCCCTACGAGCAGTACTTC. Its protein product is CASSWDPYEQYF. The gene calls are TRBV2 and TRBJ2-7, with D perhaps TRBD1 or TRBD2 (5 bases each). The CDR3 is made up of 12 amino acids. CDR1 and CDR2 (germline): SNHLY, FYNNEI. V was trimmed by 5 bases and J by 2 bases, leaving 7 bases between them.

V is TRBV16 and J is TRBJ2-1; the D gene could be TRBD1 or TRBD2 (5 bases each). The ends were cut back, 6 bases at V and 5 bases at J, with 14 bases in the middle. The germline gives CDR1 KGHSY, CDR2 FQNENV. There are 14 residues in the CDR3. This CDR3 reads CASSPEGRHNEQFF. CDR3 DNA: TGTGCCAGCAGTCCTGAGGGACGTCACAATGAGCAGTTCTTC. The variable domain in full, completed from reference TRBV16 and TRBJ2-1, reads GEEVAQTPKHLVRGEGQKAKLYCAPIKGHSYVFWYQQVLKNEFKFLISFQNENVFDETGMPKERFSAKCLPNSPCSLEIQATKLEDSAVYFCASSPEGRHNEQFFGPGTRLTVL.

The chain recombines TRBV9 with TRBJ1-6, with 9 bases identical to TRBD1. CDR1 SGDLS and CDR2 YYNGEE come from the germline V gene. Germline trimming cut 3 bases from V and 10 bases from J; bases unmatched to any gene: 8. The CDR3 runs 15 residues. The CDR3 loop is CASSAGQGVWSPLHF. The DNA of the CDR3 is TGTGCCAGCAGCGCGGGACAGGGAGTATGGTCACCCCTCCACTTT.